This is a list of T cell receptor beta chains from one sample in a study of T-cell reconstitution after alpha-beta-depleted transplantation in children. TCRdb itself ran the PCR reads through MiXCR, one entry per CDR3 protein. The sample contains some 500,000 distinct CDR3 sequences, roughly 33% of which appear only once. Material: PBMCs from the stem cell graft donor, obtained from the stem cell graft. The receptor source for this set is a human donor who donated a stem cell graft to a child with aplastic anemia. Each CDR3 is given with its conserved first and last residue. A D gene is named only where the DNA matches it firmly. Size is omitted from some rows. Given values are once, few, many or a class for expanded clones.

TRBV11-3	NA	TRBJ2-1	NA	TGTGCCAGCAGCTCCCGGACGGGGTCTGGGGAGCAGTTCTTC	CASSSRTGSGEQFF
TRBV20-1	TRBD1	TRBJ1-4	few	TGCAGTGCTAGAGACCCGGGACAGGTTAATGAAAAACTGTTTTTT	CSARDPGQVNEKLFF
TRBV29-1	TRBD1	TRBJ2-3	few	TGCAGCGCCGCCGGGACAGGACGCGATACGCAGTATTTT	CSAAGTGRDTQYF
TRBV6-2/TRBV6-3	TRBD2	TRBJ2-1	once	TGTGCCAGCAGTTACTCGGAGTTTGGGACTAGCGGCAATGAGCAGTTCTTC	CASSYSEFGTSGNEQFF
TRBV6-5	NA	TRBJ1-1	few	TGTGCCAGCAGTTTCGAGGGGGAGAACACTGAAGCTTTCTTT	CASSFEGENTEAFF
TRBV18	TRBD1	TRBJ1-1	few	TGTGCCAGCTCACAACAGGACAGGGCGACTGAAGCTTTCTTT	CASSQQDRATEAFF
TRBV20-1	NA	TRBJ1-4	few	TGCAGTGCCTACCGCCCTGGCCGAACTAATGAAAAACTGTTTTTT	CSAYRPGRTNEKLFF
TRBV11-2	NA	TRBJ2-1	few	TGTGCCAGCAGCCCGGCCCCAGTCTACAATGAGCAGTTCTTC	CASSPAPVYNEQFF
TRBV7-9	TRBD1	TRBJ1-2	NA	TGTGCCAGCAGCCCCCGGACAGGGGAGGAGGGTAACTATGGCTACACCTTC	CASSPRTGEEGNYGYTF
TRBV7-8	TRBD2	TRBJ2-7	NA	TGTGCCAGCAGTCCAGGGGGGACTAGCGCGGCCGTGTACTTC	CASSPGGTSAAVYF
TRBV7-2	NA	TRBJ1-1	NA	TGTGCCAGCAGCCCCGAGGGGTTCACTGAAGCTTTCTTT	CASSPEGFTEAFF
TRBV30	NA	TRBJ2-1	NA	TGTGCCTGGAGTGTCGGAGGGTACAATGAGCAGTTCTTC	CAWSVGGYNEQFF
TRBV5-1	NA	TRBJ2-1	NA	TGCGCCAACAGCTTGGCACAGGGTCTCGATGAGCAGTTCTTC	CANSLAQGLDEQFF
TRBV12-3/TRBV12-4	NA	TRBJ1-4	few	TGTGCCAGCAGTCCTAACTCGGGACGGCCAAATGAAAAACTGTTTTTT	CASSPNSGRPNEKLFF
TRBV23-1	NA	TRBJ2-1	NA	TGCGCCAGCAGCCCATTTTACTGGGAACAGGGCTGGGATGAGCAGTTCTTC	CASSPFYWEQGWDEQFF
TRBV12-3/TRBV12-4	TRBD1	TRBJ1-5	NA	TGTGCCAGCAGTTTAGCACAGGGGTATAGCAATCAGCCCCAGCATTTT	CASSLAQGYSNQPQHF
TRBV12-3/TRBV12-4	TRBD1	TRBJ1-2	few	TGTGCCAGCAGTCCCGGACAGGGAAGGTATGGCTACACCTTC	CASSPGQGRYGYTF
TRBV6-5	TRBD2	TRBJ2-1	NA	TGTGCCAGCAGTTACCCGAAGACGACTAGCGGGATAATCCATGAGCAGTTCTTC	CASSYPKTTSGIIHEQFF
TRBV15	TRBD2	TRBJ2-3	NA	TGTGCCACCAGCAGCCTAGCGGGAGGGCAAGATACGCAGTATTTT	CATSSLAGGQDTQYF
TRBV28	NA	TRBJ1-1	NA	TGTGCCAGCAGTTTGTGGGGGCACGGGGTAAACACTGAAGCTTTCTTT	CASSLWGHGVNTEAFF
TRBV20-1	TRBD1	TRBJ1-1	NA	TGCAGTGCTATCAGGGTGGGACAGAGGCGGACTGAAGCTTTCTTT	CSAIRVGQRRTEAFF
TRBV18	NA	TRBJ2-1	NA	TGTGCCAGCTCACCACTAGCTCCCGTCGGATACAATGAGCAGTTCTTC	CASSPLAPVGYNEQFF
TRBV6-5	TRBD1	TRBJ1-1	NA	TGTGCCAGCAGTTACTCGTTACAGGGGGCTGGGATTTTGAACACTGAAGCTTTCTTT	CASSYSLQGAGILNTEAFF
TRBV15	NA	TRBJ2-1	few	TGTGCCACCAGCACCCGGGAGTCCTACAATGAGCAGTTCTTC	CATSTRESYNEQFF
TRBV21-1	NA	TRBJ1-2	NA	TGTGCCAGCAGCAAAGACAGGGCCTCCTATGGCTACACCTTC	CASSKDRASYGYTF
TRBV20-1	TRBD1	TRBJ1-2	NA	TGCAGTGCTAGAGATCTAGGACAGGGGACTGCTAACTATGGCTACACCTTC	CSARDLGQGTANYGYTF
TRBV9	TRBD2	TRBJ2-1	few	TGTGCCAGCAGCCCCCATGCGGGAGGGTTGGGCAATGAGCAGTTCTTC	CASSPHAGGLGNEQFF
TRBV12-3/TRBV12-4	NA	TRBJ1-5	NA	TGTGCCAGCAGTGGGGTCTTTTTAAATCAGCCCCAGCATTTT	CASSGVFLNQPQHF
TRBV5-6	TRBD2	TRBJ2-1	few	TGTGCCAGCAGCTCTCCGGCCGCGGGAGCTAACAATGAGCAGTTCTTC	CASSSPAAGANNEQFF
TRBV28	NA	TRBJ2-2	NA	TGTGCCAGCAGTTTGGGGCAGGGGTCGACTTTAACCACCGGGGAGCTGTTTTTT	CASSLGQGSTLTTGELFF
TRBV12-3/TRBV12-4	TRBD1	TRBJ2-5	NA	TGTGCCAGCAGTTCCGGACAGGGAAAAGAGACCCAGTACTTC	CASSSGQGKETQYF
TRBV12-3/TRBV12-4	NA	TRBJ1-1	few	TGTGCCAGCAGTTTTGAGCGGGGAATCACTGAAGCTTTCTTT	CASSFERGITEAFF
TRBV18	NA	TRBJ2-5	few	TGTGCCAGCTCACGGGTCGTCCAAGAGACCCAGTACTTC	CASSRVVQETQYF
TRBV2	TRBD1	TRBJ1-5	NA	TGTGCCAGCAGGGGGACAGTGTATAGCAATCAGCCCCAGCATTTT	CASRGTVYSNQPQHF
TRBV5-1	NA	TRBJ2-3	NA	TGCGCCAGCAGTTCATCTGCTACGGGGGCTACAGATACGCAGTATTTT	CASSSSATGATDTQYF
TRBV7-2	NA	TRBJ1-5	NA	TGTGCCAGCAGCTCCCACGGGAGAGGAGGCAATCAGCCCCAGCATTTT	CASSSHGRGGNQPQHF
TRBV7-6	NA	TRBJ2-6	few	TGTGCCAGCAGCTCCGAATGGGGAGTAAGGTCTGGGGCCAACGTCCTGACTTTC	CASSSEWGVRSGANVLTF
TRBV19	NA	TRBJ2-4	NA	TGTGCCAGTAGCCCATCACCGAGAGAGGTCAAAAACATTCAGTACTTC	CASSPSPREVKNIQYF
TRBV2	NA	TRBJ2-2	NA	TGTGCCAGCAGTGAAAGCTTCATACTGTCCGGGGAGCTGTTTTTT	CASSESFILSGELFF
TRBV12-3/TRBV12-4	TRBD2	TRBJ2-1	NA	TGTGCCAGCAGTTTACTCCGGGAGGACTACAATGAGCAGTTCTTC	CASSLLREDYNEQFF
TRBV6-2/TRBV6-3	TRBD1	TRBJ1-2	few	TGTGCCAGCAGTGACAGGGGACTTTCTGGCTACACCTTC	CASSDRGLSGYTF
TRBV12-3/TRBV12-4	NA	TRBJ1-5	few	TGTGCCAGCAGTTTTTGGCCCCTAACCCGAGGGAACGGTTCGGAGGGGGGACGGCCCCAGCATTTT	CASSFWPLTRGNGSEGGRPQHF
TRBV28	NA	TRBJ2-2	NA	TGTGCCAGCAGTGCAAACCTGGGCACCGGGGAGCTGTTTTTT	CASSANLGTGELFF
TRBV29-1	TRBD1	TRBJ1-1	NA	TGCAGCGTTGTAACCGTGCAGGGGGCAGCTTTCTTT	CSVVTVQGAAFF
TRBV6-2/TRBV6-3	NA	TRBJ2-1	NA	TGTGCCAGCAGTTGGGTGGGCTATGAGCAGTTCTTC	CASSWVGYEQFF
TRBV5-5	TRBD1	TRBJ1-3	few	TGTGCCAGCAGCTTGGACCATCCAGGGGGCTATTTT	CASSLDHPGGYF
TRBV7-8	TRBD1	TRBJ2-3	NA	TGTGCCAGCAGCCCGAATCGGGACAGGGGAAGCACAGATACGCAGTATTTT	CASSPNRDRGSTDTQYF
TRBV9	NA	TRBJ2-3	few	TGTGCCAGCAGCCCCCGACATAGCACAGATACGCAGTATTTT	CASSPRHSTDTQYF
TRBV7-2	NA	TRBJ1-2	few	TGTGCCAGCAGCTCCGGGGGGGGAGCTAACTATGGCTACACCTTC	CASSSGGGANYGYTF
TRBV4-3	NA	TRBJ2-5	NA	TGCGCCAGCAGCCACCGGTTGGCGCCAGGAGAGACCCAGTACTTC	CASSHRLAPGETQYF